The 25 T cell receptor beta chains given below trace back to one sample, sequenced in a study of cytomegalovirus exposure and HLA in healthy donors. Researchers ran the PCR with 60 Vbeta and 13 Jbeta primers. This table comes from immunoSEQ multiplex PCR, and its TCRdb copy is limited to in-frame clones, with some not included. The sample carries approximately 40,000 clones, about 66% recorded once. What was sequenced was PBMCs. The source is a middle-aged man in good health and CMV-seropositive.

V and J are TRBV5-1 and TRBJ1-4; TRBD1 might be the D (5 bases). The germline CDR1 and CDR2 sequences are SGHRS and YFSETQ. The CDR3 totals 13 residues. Trimming removed 4 bases at V and 7 bases at J, with 11 bases between. CDR3 protein: CASSTGRGEKLFF. The CDR3 region has the DNA TGCGCCAGCAGCACAGGAAGGGGTGAAAAACTGTTTTTT. The full variable domain, completed using reference TRBV5-1 and TRBJ1-4, is KAGVTQTPRYLIKTRGQQVTLSCSPISGHRSVSWYQQTPGQGLQFLFEYFSETQRNKGNFPGRFSGRQFSNSRSEMNVSTLELGDSALYLCASSTGRGEKLFFGSGTQLSVL.

The table lists this clone with a count of one. V is TRBV11-3 and J is TRBJ2-2; TRBD2 aligns across 7 bases. Unmatched junction bases numbered 4, after V lost 4 bases and J lost 8 bases. The germline V gene has CDR1 SGHNT and CDR2 YENEEA. The CDR3 is 13 amino acids. CDR3 nucleotides: TGTGCCAGCAGCTCGATTAGCGGGGGGGAGCTGTTTTTT. Amino acid sequence: CASSSISGGELFF.

This rearrangement joins TRBV28 to TRBJ2-7, with D possibly matching TRBD1 (6 bases). Germline V CDR1 and CDR2: MDHEN, SYDVKM. V lost 8 bases to trimming and J lost 2 bases, with 16 bases between them. The length of the CDR3 is 14 residues. In nucleotides, the CDR3 is TGTGCCAGCCGCGGCTCTGGGACACCCTACGAGCAGTACTTC. Its protein is CASRGSGTPYEQYF.

V gene TRBV5-1 combines with J gene TRBJ2-2; D is perhaps TRBD1 (6 bases). Germline V gives CDR1 SGHRS, CDR2 YFSETQ. CDR3 length: 15 amino acids. Trimming took 4 bases from V and 3 from J, leaving 13 bases between them. The CDR3 DNA is TGCGCCAGCAGCCCTCGACAGGCGCACACCGGGGAGCTGTTTTTT. Translating it yields CASSPRQAHTGELFF.

V is TRBV6-1 and J is TRBJ2-1; 10 nucleotides line up with TRBD1. Trimming at V came to 4 bases and at J to 3 bases, leaving 0 bases not matched to a gene. This CDR3 is 14 amino acids long. Germline V gives CDR1 MNHNS, CDR2 SASEGT. In nucleotides, the CDR3 is TGTGCCAGCAGTGGGACAGGGGGCTACAATGAGCAGTTCTTC. Encoded protein: CASSGTGGYNEQFF.

The chain is built from TRBV7-6 and TRBJ2-5, with 15 positions matching TRBD2. The germline gives CDR1 SGHVS, CDR2 FNYEAQ. The CDR3 is 16 amino acids. V was pared by 5 bases and J by 3 bases, with 4 bases of the junction left unmatched. The CDR3 is CASSTWTSGGEETQYF. In DNA form, the CDR3 reads TGTGCCAGCAGCACTTGGACTAGCGGGGGGGAAGAGACCCAGTACTTC.

V usage is TRBV4-3 and J usage is TRBJ1-2; 7 bases match TRBD1. V shed 0 bases and J 7 bases; nucleotides not matched to a gene: 8. The CDR3 is 15 residues long. Looked up from germline, CDR1 is LGHNA and CDR2 is YSLEER. CDR3 in amino acids: CASSQDQTGRSGYTF. The CDR3, as DNA: TGCGCCAGCAGCCAAGATCAGACAGGGAGGTCTGGCTACACCTTC.

This chain connects TRBV10-3 to TRBJ2-7, with 9 bases matching TRBD1. The CDR3 runs 15 residues. Looked up from germline, CDR1 is ENHRY and CDR2 is SYGVKD. V lost 0 bases, J lost 4 bases, and 4 bases stayed unmatched. The CDR3 sequence: CAISESGQGRYEQYF. The CDR3 DNA follows: TGTGCCATCAGTGAGTCGGGACAGGGTCGGTACGAGCAGTACTTC.

The chain carries TRBV19 and TRBJ2-3; possibly TRBD1 for D (6 bases). This CDR3 contains 12 residues. V dropped 7 bases and J dropped 5 bases, with 10 bases sitting between them. Per the germline V gene, CDR1 is LNHDA and CDR2 is SQIVND (reference sequence). The CDR3 loop is CASIGGRDTQYF. DNA of the CDR3: TGTGCCAGTATAGGGGGAAGAGATACGCAGTATTTT.

The gene calls are TRBV7-2 and TRBJ2-5; D possibly corresponds to TRBD2 (6 bases). V lost 1 base, J lost 3 bases, and 12 bases lay in between. CDR1 and CDR2 (germline): SGHTA, FQGNSA. The CDR3 has 15 amino acids. The CDR3 nucleotides read TGTGCCAGCAGCTTAGGGAGTAGCGGAAAAGAGACCCAGTACTTC. This encodes CASSLGSSGKETQYF.

The CDR3 coding sequence is TGTGCCAGCTCACGGGAGGGCGGGGACAATGAGCAGTTCTTC. Protein product: CASSREGGDNEQFF. The chain carries TRBV18 and TRBJ2-1, with 7 nucleotides matching TRBD2. V was clipped by 4 bases and J by 5 bases; unmatched bases: 5. Germline CDR1 and CDR2: KGHSH and LQKENI. This CDR3 is 14 amino acids long.

The chain couples TRBV6-6 to TRBJ2-2; 9 positions agree with TRBD1. CDR3 length: 16 amino acids. Germline-derived CDR1 and CDR2 are MNHNY and SVGAGI (reference sequence). Trimming removed 3 bases from V and 4 bases from J; junction bases left unmatched: 6. CDR3 sequence (DNA): TGTGCCAGCAGTTATTACAGGGGGCGCGGCACCGGGGAGCTGTTTTTT. This encodes CASSYYRGRGTGELFF.

This chain links TRBV6-1 with TRBJ2-5; TRBD2 agrees at 11 bases. The V and J ends lost 4 bases and 2 bases, in that order; junction bases with no gene match: 3. Per germline, CDR1 MNHNS and CDR2 SASEGT. The CDR3 contains 15 residues. CDR3 loop: CASSVLAGEQETQYF. CDR3 DNA sequence: TGTGCCAGCAGTGTACTAGCGGGGGAGCAAGAGACCCAGTACTTC.

A few counts support this clone. This chain joins TRBV10-1 and TRBJ1-5; no reliable D call. Germline CDR1 and CDR2: WNHNN and SYGVQD (reference sequence). V dropped 7 bases and J dropped 8 bases, with 30 bases sitting between them. The CDR3 length is 18 residues. The CDR3 region is CASNLNRGGKVELEPQHF. For the CDR3, the DNA is TGCGCCAGCAACCTCAACCGGGGAGGGAAAGTCGAATTGGAGCCCCAGCATTTT.

J is TRBJ1-1 and V is TRBV7-2; a possible D gene is TRBD1 (5 bases). The V gene lost 8 bases and the J gene lost 10 bases, with 17 bases spanning the gap. Germline assignment: CDR1 SGHTA and CDR2 FQGNSA. The CDR3 totals 12 residues. CDR3 in amino acids: CASGDQLTGAFF. CDR3 nucleotides: TGTGCCAGCGGCGATCAGCTTACAGGAGCTTTCTTT.

The chain recombines TRBV30 with TRBJ1-1; 7 bases fit TRBD1. Germline lookup yields CDR1 GTSNPN and CDR2 SVGIG (reference sequence). There are 14 residues in the CDR3. The V and J ends lost 2 bases and 6 bases, in that order; junction bases with no gene match: 9. The DNA for the CDR3 is TGTGCCTGGAGTAACAGGGGATCACGGGCTGAAGCTTTCTTT. Translation: CAWSNRGSRAEAFF. Using reference TRBV30 and TRBJ1-1 for the parts outside the CDR3, the full variable domain is SQTIHQWPATLVQPVGSPLSLECTVEGTSNPNLYWYRQAAGRGLQLLFYSVGIGQISSEVPQNLSASRPQDRQFILSSKKLLLSDSGFYLCAWSNRGSRAEAFFGQGTRLTVV.

This clone turned up a few times. The DNA of the CDR3 is TGTGCCAGCAGTTATACGGGGGAGATGAACACTGAAGCTTTCTTT. Translation gives CASSYTGEMNTEAFF. The chain links TRBV6-5 to TRBJ1-1; tentative D call: TRBD1 (5 bases). CDR3 size: 15 residues. Germline V gene data show CDR1 as MNHEY and CDR2 as SVGAGI. V dropped 3 bases and J dropped 0 bases, with 11 bases sitting between them.

This rearrangement joins TRBV7-2 to TRBJ1-1; TRBD1 matches 7 bases. The CDR3 loop spans 14 amino acids. V dropped 2 bases and J dropped 3; count of bases not matched to a gene: 3. Germline CDR1 SGHTA, CDR2 FQGNSA. The CDR3 loop reads CASSLKQGYTEAFF. CDR3 nucleotide sequence: TGTGCCAGCAGCTTAAAACAGGGGTACACTGAAGCTTTCTTT. Complete variable domain (other parts from reference TRBV7-2 and TRBJ1-1): GAGVSQSPSNKVTEKGKDVELRCDPISGHTALYWYRQSLGQGLEFLIYFQGNSAPDKSGLPSDRFSAERTGGSVSTLTIQRTQQEDSAVYLCASSLKQGYTEAFFGQGTRLTVV.

The V gene is TRBV19, the J gene TRBJ1-6; D is ambiguous. The CDR3 has 14 amino acids. V was cut by 1 base and J by 14 bases, with 15 bases left in between. Germline-derived CDR1 and CDR2 are LNHDA and SQIVND (reference sequence). CDR3 coding DNA: TGTGCCAGTAGTATAGTTCGAGAAGATTCGGCCCTCCACTTT. As protein: CASSIVREDSALHF. The full variable domain, its missing parts supplied by reference TRBV19 and TRBJ1-6, is DGGITQSPKYLFRKEGQNVTLSCEQNLNHDAMYWYRQDPGQGLRLIYYSQIVNDFQKGDIAEGYSVSREKKESFPLTVTSAQKNPTAFYLCASSIVREDSALHFGNGTRLTVT.

Points on this clone: The sample carries other DNA sequences with the same CDR3. The chain combines TRBV5-4 with TRBJ2-7, with TRBD1 identical over 10 bases. This CDR3 contains 14 residues. Germline CDR1 and CDR2: SGHNT and YYREEE (reference sequence). With V trimmed by 2 bases and J by 2 bases, 1 base remained unmatched. CDR3 sequence (DNA): TGTGCCAGCAGCTTAGACAGGGGGCCCTACGAGCAGTACTTC. Its translation is CASSLDRGPYEQYF.

V and J are TRBV5-4 and TRBJ2-5; 9 bases align to TRBD2. Germline V CDR1 and CDR2: SGHNT, YYREEE (reference sequence). Germline trimming cut 1 base from V and 1 base from J; bases unmatched to any gene: 5. The CDR3 contains 16 residues. The CDR3 loop is CASSLQRGASQETQYF. The CDR3 nucleotides read TGTGCCAGCAGCTTGCAGCGGGGGGCTTCCCAAGAGACCCAGTACTTC.

V gene TRBV2 combines with J gene TRBJ1-1; TRBD1 might be the D (6 bases). V was trimmed by 7 bases and J by 0 bases, leaving 15 bases between them. Per the germline V gene, CDR1 is SNHLY and CDR2 is FYNNEI. The CDR3 totals 15 residues. CDR3 in DNA: TGTGCCAGCAAAGGGGGAAACAGCCTGAACACTGAAGCTTTCTTT. Amino acid sequence: CASKGGNSLNTEAFF.

This clone was counted only a few times. This sequence joins TRBV4-3 and TRBJ1-1; 10 bases agree with TRBD1. This CDR3 contains 12 residues. Trimming took 5 bases from V and 8 from J; bases not matched to a gene: 2. Germline-derived CDR1 and CDR2 are LGHNA and YSLEER. CDR3 protein: CASSWGQGEAFF. CDR3 coding DNA: TGCGCCAGCAGCTGGGGACAGGGGGAAGCTTTCTTT.

The V gene is TRBV6-6, the J gene TRBJ2-1, with D maybe TRBD2 (6 bases). V lost 5 bases and J lost 5, with 16 bases in between. This CDR3 region has 15 residues. Germline values: CDR1 MNHNY, CDR2 SVGAGI (reference sequence). The DNA of the CDR3 is TGTGCCAGCAGTCGGGGACTGGCCTCGAACAATGAGCAGTTCTTC. It codes for CASSRGLASNNEQFF.

V usage is TRBV10-3 and J usage is TRBJ2-3; possibly TRBD2 for D (5 bases). The CDR3 covers 13 residues. The germline CDR1 and CDR2 sequences are ENHRY and SYGVKD. The ends were cut back, 6 bases at V and 1 base at J, with 8 bases in the middle. This CDR3 reads CAISSGGTDTQYF. The DNA for the CDR3 is TGTGCCATCAGCAGCGGTGGCACAGATACGCAGTATTTT.